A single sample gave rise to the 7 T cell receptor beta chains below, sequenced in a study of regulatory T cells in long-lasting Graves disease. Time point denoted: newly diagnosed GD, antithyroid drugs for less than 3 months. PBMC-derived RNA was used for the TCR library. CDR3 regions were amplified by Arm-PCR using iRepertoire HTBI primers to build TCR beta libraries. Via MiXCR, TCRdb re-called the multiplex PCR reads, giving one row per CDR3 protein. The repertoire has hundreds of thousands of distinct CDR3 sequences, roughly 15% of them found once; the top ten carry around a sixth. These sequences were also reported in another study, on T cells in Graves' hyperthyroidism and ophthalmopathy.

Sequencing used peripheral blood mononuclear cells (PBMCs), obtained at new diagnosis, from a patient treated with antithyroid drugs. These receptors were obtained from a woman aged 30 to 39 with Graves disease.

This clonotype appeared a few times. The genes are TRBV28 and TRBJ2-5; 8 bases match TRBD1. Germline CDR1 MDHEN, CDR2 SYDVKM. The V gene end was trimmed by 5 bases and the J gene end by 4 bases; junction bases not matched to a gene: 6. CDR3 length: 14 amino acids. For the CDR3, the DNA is TGTGCCAGCAGTGGAAAGACAGGGGTAGAGACCCAGTACTTC. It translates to CASSGKTGVETQYF.

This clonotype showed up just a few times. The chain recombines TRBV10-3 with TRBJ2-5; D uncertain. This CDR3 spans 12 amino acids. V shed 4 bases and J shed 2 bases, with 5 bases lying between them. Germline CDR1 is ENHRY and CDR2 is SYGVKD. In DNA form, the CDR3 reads TGTGCCATCAGTGCTGGACAAGAGACCCAGTACTTC. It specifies CAISAGQETQYF.

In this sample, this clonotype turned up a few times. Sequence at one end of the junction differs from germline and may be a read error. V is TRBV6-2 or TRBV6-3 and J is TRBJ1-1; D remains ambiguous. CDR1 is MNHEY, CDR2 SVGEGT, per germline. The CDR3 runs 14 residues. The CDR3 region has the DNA TGTGCCAGCAGTTATGGGCCTGGGAACTCTGAAGCTTTCTTT. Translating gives CASSYGPGNSEAFF.

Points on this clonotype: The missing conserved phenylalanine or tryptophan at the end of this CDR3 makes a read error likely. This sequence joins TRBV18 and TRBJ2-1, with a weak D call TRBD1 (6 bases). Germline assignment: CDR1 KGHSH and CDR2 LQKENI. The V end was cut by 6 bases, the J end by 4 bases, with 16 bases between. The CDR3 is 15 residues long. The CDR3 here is CASSDGTGSYNEQFL. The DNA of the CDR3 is TGTGCCAGCTCCGACGGCACAGGGTCGTACAATGAGCAGTTCCTC.

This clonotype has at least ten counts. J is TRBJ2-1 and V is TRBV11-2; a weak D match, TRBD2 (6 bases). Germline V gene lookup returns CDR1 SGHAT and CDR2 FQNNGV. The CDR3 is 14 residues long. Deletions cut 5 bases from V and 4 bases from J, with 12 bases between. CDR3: CASSLRLDYNEQFF. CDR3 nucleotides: TGTGCCAGCAGCCTCCGACTAGATTACAATGAGCAGTTCTTC.

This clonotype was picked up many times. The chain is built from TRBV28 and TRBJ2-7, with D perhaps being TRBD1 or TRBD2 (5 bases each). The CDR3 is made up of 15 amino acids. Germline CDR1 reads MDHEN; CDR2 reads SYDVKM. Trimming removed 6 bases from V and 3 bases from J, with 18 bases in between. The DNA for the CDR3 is TGTGCCAGCAGCGAACTGGGGGACGGTTTCTACGAGCAGTACTTC. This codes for CASSELGDGFYEQYF.

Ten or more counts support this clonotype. For the CDR3, the DNA is TGTGCCAGCAGCCAGACAGGGATAGCCAAAAACATTCAGTACTTC. Protein: CASSQTGIAKNIQYF. The chain recombines TRBV28 with TRBJ2-4; 7 bases fit TRBD1. The J segment lost 0 bases and the V segment lost 6 bases, leaving 5 bases of the junction unmatched. Germline V lookup: CDR1 MDHEN, CDR2 SYDVKM. The CDR3 loop spans 15 amino acids.